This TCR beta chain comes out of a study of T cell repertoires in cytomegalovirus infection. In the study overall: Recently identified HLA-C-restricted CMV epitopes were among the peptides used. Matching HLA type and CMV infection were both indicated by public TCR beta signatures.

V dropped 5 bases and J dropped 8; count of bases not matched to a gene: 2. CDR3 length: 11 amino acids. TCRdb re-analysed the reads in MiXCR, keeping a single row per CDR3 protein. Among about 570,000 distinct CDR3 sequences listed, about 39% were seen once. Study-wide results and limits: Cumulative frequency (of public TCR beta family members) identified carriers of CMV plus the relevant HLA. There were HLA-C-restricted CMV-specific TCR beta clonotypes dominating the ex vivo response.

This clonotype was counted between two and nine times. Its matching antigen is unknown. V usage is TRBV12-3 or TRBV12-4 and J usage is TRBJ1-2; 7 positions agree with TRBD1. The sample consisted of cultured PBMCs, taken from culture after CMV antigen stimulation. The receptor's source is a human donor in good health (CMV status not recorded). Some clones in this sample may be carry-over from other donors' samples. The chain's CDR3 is CASSTGVGYTF. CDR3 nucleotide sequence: TGTGCCAGCAGTACAGGGGTCGGCTACACCTTC.